The 25 T cell receptor beta chains listed next were all sequenced from one sample in a study of blood T cell repertoires in COVID-19. Assay: immunoSEQ multiplex PCR; the TCRdb copy retains only in-frame clones and omits some. The sample records around 170,000 clones, 88% being singletons. Sequencing input: peripheral blood. The receptors shown here come from a man between 60 and 70 years old with acute or convalescent COVID-19.

V and J are TRBV30 and TRBJ2-7; 8 nucleotides agree with TRBD2. Germline values: CDR1 GTSNPN, CDR2 SVGIG (reference sequence). The ends lost 3 bases at V and 3 bases at J; junction bases unmatched: 13. There are 16 residues in the CDR3. In nucleotides, the CDR3 is TGTGCCTGGAGCCCCCCCAGGACTAGCTTCAGCTACGAGCAGTACTTC. Protein sequence: CAWSPPRTSFSYEQYF.

J is TRBJ1-1 and V is TRBV30; D remains ambiguous. Germline V gives CDR1 GTSNPN, CDR2 SVGIG (reference sequence). CDR3 length: 12 residues. Trimming cost V 5 bases and J 1 base, with 8 bases left between them. In nucleotides, the CDR3 is TGTGCCTGGCGACAAACGAACACTGAAGCTTTCTTT. Its protein product is CAWRQTNTEAFF.

The genes are TRBV11-2 and TRBJ1-2; 8 nucleotides align to TRBD1. This CDR3 region has 14 residues. V gave up 1 base and J gave up 7 bases; unmatched junction bases: 5. Germline values: CDR1 SGHAT, CDR2 FQNNGV. DNA of the CDR3: TGTGCCAGCAGCTTAGCCGGACAGGGAGGTGGCTACACCTTC. This encodes CASSLAGQGGGYTF.

The chain carries TRBV19 and TRBJ2-3; D might be TRBD1 (5 bases). This CDR3 is built from 15 residues. The V end was cut by 3 bases, the J end by 0 bases, with 10 bases between. Germline V gene sequence: CDR1 LNHDA, CDR2 SQIVND (reference sequence). Here the CDR3 DNA reads TGTGCCAGTAGTATGTCAGGGAAAAGCACAGATACGCAGTATTTT. This codes for CASSMSGKSTDTQYF.

This chain uses TRBV5-4 with TRBJ2-7; D is possibly TRBD2 (8 bases). V lost 3 bases to trimming and J lost 1 base, with 26 bases between them. CDR1 SGHNT and CDR2 YYREEE come from the germline V gene (reference sequence). The CDR3 totals 19 residues. The CDR3 spells CASSSGGAGGFISSYEQYF. CDR3 nucleotide sequence: TGTGCCAGCAGCTCGGGGGGGGCAGGGGGATTCATCTCGTCCTACGAGCAGTACTTC.

This chain joins TRBV6-4 and TRBJ1-5, with TRBD1 as a possible D gene (5 bases). Germline V gene sequence: CDR1 MRHNA, CDR2 SNTAGT. Trimming took 6 bases from V and 0 from J, leaving 12 bases between them. The CDR3 totals 15 residues. DNA for the CDR3: TGTGCCAGCAGGGAGACAGAACATAGCAATCAGCCCCAGCATTTT. This gives the protein CASRETEHSNQPQHF.

CDR3 coding DNA: TGTGCCAGCAGCTTGGGGCAGGGGGGTCTATCTCTGTTTTTT. Protein: CASSLGQGGLSLFF. The chain joins TRBV5-6 to TRBJ1-4; 7 bases agree with TRBD1. Trimming took 0 bases from V and 14 from J; bases not matched to a gene: 10. CDR3 size: 14 residues. CDR1 is SGHDT, CDR2 YYEEEE, per germline.

This rearrangement joins TRBV5-1 to TRBJ1-2; tentative D call: TRBD1 (5 bases). The germline V gene encodes CDR1 SGHRS and CDR2 YFSETQ. The CDR3 length is 13 residues. The V gene lost 0 bases and the J gene lost 4 bases, with 7 bases spanning the gap. This chain's CDR3 is CASSLEQVYGYTF. CDR3 coding DNA: TGCGCCAGCAGCTTGGAACAGGTCTATGGCTACACCTTC. Using reference TRBV5-1 and TRBJ1-2 for the parts outside the CDR3, the full variable domain is KAGVTQTPRYLIKTRGQQVTLSCSPISGHRSVSWYQQTPGQGLQFLFEYFSETQRNKGNFPGRFSGRQFSNSRSEMNVSTLELGDSALYLCASSLEQVYGYTFGSGTRLTVV.

This sequence joins TRBV19 and TRBJ1-2, with TRBD1 matching 11 bases. The J segment lost 4 bases and the V segment lost 2 bases, leaving 12 bases of the junction unmatched. The CDR3 runs to 18 residues. CDR1 LNHDA and CDR2 SQIVND come from the germline V gene (reference sequence). The CDR3 region has the DNA TGTGCCAGTAGTATACTCCCGGACAGGGGGCGCCCCTTCTATGGCTACACCTTC. The encoded protein is CASSILPDRGRPFYGYTF.

This chain joins TRBV12-5 and TRBJ1-2, with 8 positions matching TRBD1. CDR1 LGHNT and CDR2 FRNRAP come from the germline V gene. This CDR3 is 13 amino acids long. V shed 7 bases and J 8 bases; nucleotides not matched to a gene: 9. The CDR3 sequence is CASAIQGGGGYTF. The CDR3, as DNA: TGTGCTAGTGCTATACAGGGGGGAGGCGGCTACACCTTC.

The chain carries TRBV6-1 and TRBJ1-3, with D possibly being TRBD1 (6 bases). Trimming cost V 2 bases and J 4 bases, with 18 bases left between them. The germline CDR1 and CDR2 sequences are MNHNS and SASEGT. The length of the CDR3 is 17 residues. CDR3 amino acids: CASSERGGRGQGNTIYF. DNA of the CDR3: TGTGCCAGCAGTGAAAGGGGGGGTAGGGGACAAGGAAACACCATATATTTT.

V is TRBV7-8 and J is TRBJ1-2; D possibly corresponds to TRBD1 (6 bases). V lost 3 bases to trimming and J lost 0 bases, with 14 bases between them. The CDR3 is made up of 16 amino acids. In germline, CDR1 is SGHVS, CDR2 FQNEAQ. CDR3 nucleotides: TGTGCCAGCAGCTTGCAGGGGCGATCGGCTAACTATGGCTACACCTTC. It translates to CASSLQGRSANYGYTF.

The chain is built from TRBV19 and TRBJ1-1, with D possibly matching TRBD1 (6 bases). The CDR3 spans 13 residues. The germline CDR1 and CDR2 sequences are LNHDA and SQIVND (reference sequence). Trimming left V 6 bases short and J 6 bases short, with 14 bases between. CDR3 nucleotides: TGTGCCAGTAGCGATCTACAGGGCTCTGAAGCTTTCTTT. Residues: CASSDLQGSEAFF.

This chain joins TRBV19 and TRBJ1-5; D is perhaps TRBD1 (6 bases). V gave up 2 bases and J gave up 2 bases, with 19 bases separating them. This CDR3 has 18 residues. The germline CDR1 and CDR2 sequences are LNHDA and SQIVND (reference sequence). The CDR3 reads CASSIRRQAGMGNQPQHF. The CDR3 DNA reads as TGTGCCAGTAGTATACGGAGACAGGCAGGGATGGGCAATCAGCCCCAGCATTTT.

This rearrangement joins TRBV24-1 to TRBJ2-7; D is uncertain. Germline CDR1 KGHDR, CDR2 SFDVKD. V lost 6 bases, J lost 1 base, and 9 bases lay in between. The CDR3 spans 13 residues. CDR3 in DNA: TGTGCCACCAGTCCCCCAGGATCCTACGAGCAGTACTTC. The encoded protein is CATSPPGSYEQYF.

This chain uses TRBV5-1 with TRBJ1-1; 7 bases map to TRBD1. Germline-derived CDR1 and CDR2 are SGHRS and YFSETQ. Unmatched junction bases numbered 7, after V lost 2 bases and J lost 3 bases. This CDR3 region has 15 residues. This CDR3 is CASSLNGQVYTEAFF. The CDR3 nucleotides are TGCGCCAGCAGCTTAAACGGACAGGTCTACACTGAAGCTTTCTTT.

The chain links TRBV4-2 to TRBJ1-2, with 7 bases matching TRBD1. CDR3 size: 15 residues. The germline gives CDR1 LGHNA, CDR2 YNFKEQ. With V trimmed by 0 bases and J by 2 bases, 3 bases remained unmatched. CDR3 residues: CASSQEAGGNYGYTF. The CDR3 coding sequence is TGTGCCAGCAGCCAAGAAGCAGGGGGGAACTATGGCTACACCTTC.

The chain joins TRBV19 to TRBJ1-5, with D maybe TRBD1 (5 bases). The length of the CDR3 is 15 residues. Germline CDR1 reads LNHDA; CDR2 reads SQIVND (reference sequence). V lost 3 bases, J lost 5 bases, and 14 bases lay in between. DNA for the CDR3: TGTGCCAGTAGTATGGGAGGGGATCGTGATCAGCCCCAGCATTTT. Residues: CASSMGGDRDQPQHF.

The rearrangement links TRBV5-5 to TRBJ2-7; D uncertain. V was pared by 6 bases and J by 6 bases, with 10 bases between. This CDR3 has 11 residues. The germline CDR1 and CDR2 sequences are SGHKS and YYEKEE (reference sequence). The CDR3 loop reads CASTQNGEQYF. CDR3 nucleotide sequence: TGTGCCAGCACCCAGAATGGCGAGCAGTACTTC.

This chain connects TRBV2 to TRBJ1-1; D not certain. The V gene's germline CDR1 is SNHLY and CDR2 FYNNEI. The CDR3 is 13 residues long. Trimming stripped 3 bases from V and 0 bases from J, with 5 bases between. The CDR3 region has the DNA TGTGCCAGCAGTGAGTACATGAACACTGAAGCTTTCTTT. Translation: CASSEYMNTEAFF.

This rearrangement joins TRBV27 to TRBJ1-2, with D possibly TRBD1 on 6 matching bases. The CDR3 contains 14 residues. V shed 4 bases and J shed 9 bases, with 18 bases lying between them. Germline values: CDR1 MNHEY, CDR2 SMNVEV (reference sequence). The CDR3 DNA follows: TGTGCCAGCAGTTCTTACAAACGGACAGAAAGCTACACCTTC. This codes for CASSSYKRTESYTF.

Written as DNA, the CDR3 is TGTGCCAGCAGTTCCGGCGGTTATAGCAATCAGCCCCAGCATTTT. It is translated as CASSSGGYSNQPQHF. The chain is built from TRBV27 and TRBJ1-5, with D unclear. Germline-derived CDR1 and CDR2 are MNHEY and SMNVEV (reference sequence). Trimming left V 4 bases short and J 0 bases short, with 10 bases between. The CDR3 contains 15 residues.

This chain uses TRBV12-3 or TRBV12-4 with TRBJ1-1; D may be TRBD1 (6 bases). The CDR3 runs 13 residues. V dropped 3 bases and J dropped 5 bases, with 10 bases sitting between them. The CDR3 reads CASSLGGRTEAFF. The CDR3 region has the DNA TGTGCCAGCAGTTTGGGGGGGCGAACTGAAGCTTTCTTT.

This clone occurred many times. The V gene is TRBV11-3, the J gene TRBJ1-5; 8 nucleotides match TRBD1. The germline CDR1 and CDR2 sequences are SGHNT and YENEEA. The J segment lost 6 bases and the V segment lost 5 bases, leaving 9 bases of the junction unmatched. The CDR3 spans 15 residues. The CDR3 is CASSQGSGGRQPQHF. CDR3 bases: TGTGCCAGCAGCCAAGGATCAGGGGGCCGTCAGCCCCAGCATTTT.

J is TRBJ2-7 and V is TRBV5-1, with a possible D match to TRBD1 (6 bases). The CDR3 has 13 residues. V dropped 0 bases and J dropped 5 bases, with 9 bases sitting between them. Germline lookup yields CDR1 SGHRS and CDR2 YFSETQ. The CDR3 bases are TGCGCCAGCAGCTTGGCCAGGGGTAACGAGCAGTACTTC. As protein: CASSLARGNEQYF.